This T cell receptor beta chain was retrieved from a study of T cells after yellow fever vaccination. In making TCR cDNA, 5'RACE template switching added a universal primer site and UMIs to it. TCRdb passed the 5' RACE reads through MiXCR, listing each CDR3 protein once. This table holds 320,000 or so distinct CDR3 sequences, 7% to 9% found once. Germline lookup yields CDR1 SGHVS and CDR2 FNYEAQ. With 5 bases removed from V and 8 bases from J, the gap between germline ends came to 16 bases. The CDR3 loop spans 14 amino acids. As concerns this clonotype: No antigen is known for it.

General study points: Abundant clonotypes from the bulk population could contaminate FACS-sorted repertoires. A small proportion of clonotypes was detected in both the CD4 and CD8 compartments.

The TCR sequence derives from a man in his late teens or twenties who received the YFV17D yellow fever vaccine. The starting material was PBMCs, obtained roughly seven weeks after the first yellow fever vaccination. This rearrangement joins TRBV7-6 to TRBJ2-1, with a possible D match to TRBD2 (5 bases). The CDR3 DNA is TGTGCCAGCAGCCCGGGGTCCCTATCGGATGAGCAGTTCTTC. Its protein is CASSPGSLSDEQFF.